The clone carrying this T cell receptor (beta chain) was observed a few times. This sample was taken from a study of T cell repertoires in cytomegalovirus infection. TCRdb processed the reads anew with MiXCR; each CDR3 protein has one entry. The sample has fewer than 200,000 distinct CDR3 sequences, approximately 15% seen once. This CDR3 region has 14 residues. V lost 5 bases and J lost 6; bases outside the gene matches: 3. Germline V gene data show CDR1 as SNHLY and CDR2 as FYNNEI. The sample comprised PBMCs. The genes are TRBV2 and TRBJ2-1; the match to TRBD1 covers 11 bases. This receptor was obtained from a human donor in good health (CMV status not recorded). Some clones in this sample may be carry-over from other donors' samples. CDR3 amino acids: CASSSDRGRNEQFF. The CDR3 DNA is TGTGCCAGCAGTTCGGACAGGGGGCGCAATGAGCAGTTCTTC. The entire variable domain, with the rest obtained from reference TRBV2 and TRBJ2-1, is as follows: EPEVTQTPSHQVTQMGQEVILRCVPISNHLYFYWYRQILGQKVEFLVSFYNNEISEKSEIFDDQFSVERPDGSNFTLKIRSTKLEDSAMYFCASSSDRGRNEQFFGPGTRLTVL.